This is a list of T cell receptor beta chains from one sample in a study of T cell changes during pregnancy in multiple sclerosis. Here immunoSEQ multiplex PCR was the method, and the copy in TCRdb shows in-frame clones only, minus some. The sample yields about 80,000 clones, around 92% seen once. The sample here was peripheral blood, taken before pregnancy. Source of these receptors: a female donor with multiple sclerosis, enrolled in a pregnancy study. Each CDR3 is given with its conserved first and last residue. The D gene is left open where the match is weak. Size is stated for part of the rows, as once, few or many counts, or as a class when the clone is expanded.

J gene: TRBJ1-2
D gene: -
clone size: -
V gene: TRBV5-1
CDR3 protein: CASSLSVSSGYTF
CDR3 DNA: TGCGCCAGCAGCTTGTCCGTCAGTTCAGGGTACACCTTC

J gene: TRBJ2-1
D gene: TRBD2
clone size: -
V gene: TRBV19
CDR3 protein: CASHLAGEYNEQFF
CDR3 DNA: TGTGCCAGCCACCTAGCGGGAGAATACAATGAGCAGTTCTTC

J gene: TRBJ2-2
D gene: -
clone size: -
V gene: TRBV4-3
CDR3 protein: CASSQVAGSYTGELFF
CDR3 DNA: TGCGCCAGCAGCCAAGTGGCCGGGAGTTACACCGGGGAGCTGTTTTTT

J gene: TRBJ1-5
D gene: TRBD1
clone size: -
V gene: TRBV28
CDR3 protein: CASSSRLGQSNQPQHF
CDR3 DNA: TGTGCCAGCAGTTCCCGCTTGGGACAGAGCAATCAGCCCCAGCATTTT

J gene: TRBJ2-7
D gene: -
clone size: -
V gene: TRBV7-8
CDR3 protein: CASWSGSLSYEQYF
CDR3 DNA: TGTGCCAGCTGGTCGGGATCGCTCTCCTACGAGCAGTACTTC

J gene: TRBJ2-3
D gene: TRBD2
clone size: -
V gene: TRBV10-3
CDR3 protein: CAISDLGAGGNADTQYF
CDR3 DNA: TGTGCCATCAGTGACCTTGGGGCGGGAGGTAACGCAGATACGCAGTATTTT

J gene: TRBJ2-2
D gene: TRBD2
clone size: once
V gene: TRBV6-1
CDR3 protein: CASSESRRTRAGELFF
CDR3 DNA: TGTGCCAGCAGTGAGAGTAGACGGACTAGGGCCGGGGAGCTGTTTTTT

J gene: TRBJ2-4
D gene: TRBD2
clone size: -
V gene: TRBV19
CDR3 protein: CASSIGVRSGRNIQYF
CDR3 DNA: TGTGCCAGTAGTATAGGAGTTCGGAGCGGGAGAAACATTCAGTACTTC

J gene: TRBJ2-7
D gene: -
clone size: -
V gene: TRBV7-6
CDR3 protein: CASSRGVSVSYEQYF
CDR3 DNA: TGTGCCAGCAGCCGCGGGGTTAGCGTCTCCTACGAGCAGTACTTC

J gene: TRBJ2-1
D gene: TRBD2
clone size: -
V gene: TRBV18
CDR3 protein: CATAGGGVEQFF
CDR3 DNA: TGTGCCACCGCGGGGGGAGGTGTAGAGCAGTTCTTC

J gene: TRBJ2-1
D gene: -
clone size: -
V gene: TRBV5-1
CDR3 protein: CASSLAEALARNEQFF
CDR3 DNA: TGCGCCAGCAGCTTGGCCGAGGCCCTAGCAAGGAATGAGCAGTTCTTC

J gene: TRBJ2-7
D gene: TRBD1
clone size: -
V gene: TRBV7-9
CDR3 protein: CASSLPLGTGAGWQYF
CDR3 DNA: TGTGCCAGCAGCTTACCACTAGGGACAGGGGCCGGCTGGCAGTACTTC

J gene: TRBJ2-3
D gene: TRBD2
clone size: -
V gene: TRBV25-1
CDR3 protein: CASSGERDPDTQYF
CDR3 DNA: TGTGCCAGCAGTGGGGAGCGGGACCCAGATACGCAGTATTTT

J gene: TRBJ2-6
D gene: TRBD2
clone size: -
V gene: TRBV7-8
CDR3 protein: CASSLERREYPGANVLTF
CDR3 DNA: TGTGCCAGCAGCTTAGAAAGGCGGGAGTACCCTGGGGCCAACGTCCTGACTTTC

J gene: TRBJ1-1
D gene: TRBD1
clone size: once
V gene: TRBV18
CDR3 protein: CASSPPRDRPRNTEAFF
CDR3 DNA: TGTGCCAGCTCACCACCTCGGGACAGGCCAAGGAACACTGAAGCTTTCTTT

J gene: TRBJ2-7
D gene: TRBD2
clone size: -
V gene: TRBV4-1
CDR3 protein: CASSQDPSGRGTSGEQYF
CDR3 DNA: TGCGCCAGCAGCCAAGACCCTAGCGGGCGAGGGACAAGCGGGGAGCAGTACTTC

J gene: TRBJ2-7
D gene: -
clone size: -
V gene: TRBV18
CDR3 protein: CASSSSGAFEEQYF
CDR3 DNA: TGTGCCAGCTCAAGTTCAGGGGCGTTTGAGGAGCAGTACTTC

J gene: TRBJ1-2
D gene: -
clone size: -
V gene: TRBV28
CDR3 protein: CASSHSSRNPYYGYTF
CDR3 DNA: TGTGCCAGCAGCCATAGCAGTAGGAACCCCTACTATGGCTACACCTTC

J gene: TRBJ2-3
D gene: -
clone size: -
V gene: TRBV25-1
CDR3 protein: CASSESRRPDTQYF
CDR3 DNA: TGTGCCAGCAGTGAATCTAGGCGGCCAGATACGCAGTATTTT

J gene: TRBJ2-2
D gene: -
clone size: -
V gene: TRBV5-4
CDR3 protein: CASSFTGMTGELFF
CDR3 DNA: TGTGCCAGCAGCTTTACAGGGATGACCGGGGAGCTGTTTTTT

J gene: TRBJ1-5
D gene: -
clone size: -
V gene: TRBV4-1
CDR3 protein: CASSPGLLSNQPQHF
CDR3 DNA: TGCGCCAGCAGCCCGGGACTTCTCTCCAATCAGCCCCAGCATTTT

J gene: TRBJ2-3
D gene: TRBD2
clone size: -
V gene: TRBV6-5
CDR3 protein: CASSWTSGPTDTQYF
CDR3 DNA: TGTGCCAGCAGCTGGACTAGCGGGCCCACAGATACGCAGTATTTT

J gene: TRBJ2-7
D gene: -
clone size: -
V gene: TRBV6-5
CDR3 protein: CASSLVPAGPREQYF
CDR3 DNA: TGTGCCAGCAGCCTTGTCCCGGCGGGACCCCGGGAGCAGTACTTC

J gene: TRBJ1-5
D gene: -
clone size: -
V gene: TRBV19
CDR3 protein: CATTMGPDSHSNQPQHF
CDR3 DNA: TGTGCCACCACGATGGGCCCAGACAGCCATAGCAATCAGCCCCAGCATTTT

J gene: TRBJ2-7
D gene: -
clone size: -
V gene: TRBV29-1
CDR3 protein: CSVVSPGLHEQYF
CDR3 DNA: TGCAGCGTCGTATCCCCCGGACTGCACGAGCAGTACTTC

J gene: TRBJ2-3
D gene: TRBD2
clone size: -
V gene: TRBV7-2
CDR3 protein: CASSWASGSSDTQYF
CDR3 DNA: TGTGCCAGCAGCTGGGCTAGCGGGAGTTCAGATACGCAGTATTTT

J gene: TRBJ2-7
D gene: -
clone size: -
V gene: TRBV28
CDR3 protein: CASSLWGGRTRPYF
CDR3 DNA: TGTGCCAGCAGTTTATGGGGGGGCCGGACTAGACCGTACTTC

J gene: TRBJ2-7
D gene: TRBD2
clone size: -
V gene: TRBV11-2
CDR3 protein: CASSPRALAGTGYEQYF
CDR3 DNA: TGTGCCAGCAGCCCCCGTGCGCTAGCGGGAACGGGTTACGAGCAGTACTTC

J gene: TRBJ2-7
D gene: -
clone size: -
V gene: TRBV21-1
CDR3 protein: CASNGGSYEQYF
CDR3 DNA: TGTGCCAGCAATGGCGGCTCCTACGAGCAGTACTTC

J gene: TRBJ2-3
D gene: -
clone size: -
V gene: TRBV5-6
CDR3 protein: CASSWIRGTDTQYF
CDR3 DNA: TGTGCCAGCAGCTGGATCCGGGGCACAGATACGCAGTATTTT

J gene: TRBJ2-5
D gene: TRBD2
clone size: -
V gene: TRBV4-3
CDR3 protein: CASSQELAGDVETQYF
CDR3 DNA: TGCGCCAGCAGCCAAGAGCTAGCGGGAGACGTTGAGACCCAGTACTTC

J gene: TRBJ2-5
D gene: TRBD2
clone size: -
V gene: TRBV7-2
CDR3 protein: CASSPTSGRAGETQYF
CDR3 DNA: TGTGCCAGCAGCCCGACTAGCGGGAGGGCCGGAGAGACCCAGTACTTC

J gene: TRBJ2-7
D gene: -
clone size: -
V gene: TRBV11-2
CDR3 protein: CASNTWGEGSSYEQYF
CDR3 DNA: TGTGCCAGCAACACTTGGGGTGAGGGATCGTCCTACGAGCAGTACTTC

J gene: TRBJ1-1
D gene: -
clone size: few
V gene: TRBV5-6
CDR3 protein: CASSLERGWNTEAFF
CDR3 DNA: TGTGCCAGCAGCTTGGAAAGAGGCTGGAACACTGAAGCTTTCTTT

J gene: TRBJ2-7
D gene: -
clone size: -
V gene: TRBV7-9
CDR3 protein: CASSLARGEQYF
CDR3 DNA: TGTGCCAGCAGCTTAGCCCGAGGCGAGCAGTACTTC

J gene: TRBJ2-7
D gene: TRBD2
clone size: -
V gene: TRBV28
CDR3 protein: CASSLAGGSYEQYF
CDR3 DNA: TGTGCCAGCAGTTTAGCGGGAGGTTCCTACGAGCAGTACTTC

J gene: TRBJ2-1
D gene: -
clone size: -
V gene: TRBV19
CDR3 protein: CASSGARGGDNEQFF
CDR3 DNA: TGTGCCAGTAGTGGGGCCAGGGGAGGGGACAATGAGCAGTTCTTC

J gene: TRBJ2-1
D gene: -
clone size: -
V gene: TRBV9
CDR3 protein: CASSFQANEQFF
CDR3 DNA: TGTGCCAGCAGCTTCCAAGCGAATGAGCAGTTCTTC

J gene: TRBJ2-7
D gene: TRBD2
clone size: -
V gene: TRBV27
CDR3 protein: CASSLGASGNYEQYF
CDR3 DNA: TGTGCCAGCAGTTTAGGAGCCAGCGGGAACTACGAGCAGTACTTC

J gene: TRBJ2-7
D gene: -
clone size: -
V gene: TRBV28
CDR3 protein: CASSSLRFDRQTKAYEQYF
CDR3 DNA: TGTGCCAGCAGTTCCCTGCGGTTTGACAGGCAAACGAAAGCCTACGAGCAGTACTTC